This is a list of T cell receptor beta chains from one sample in a study of breast tumors, draining lymph nodes, adjacent tissues. TCRdb ran MiXCR on the multiplex PCR reads and lists one entry per CDR3 protein. Of approximately 120,000 distinct CDR3 sequences detected, 21% appear once; the ten largest clones hold 2% to 2.5%. Sequencing used axillary lymph node tissue. The receptor source for this set is a female donor with breast cancer. Some clones in this sample may be carry-over from other donors' samples. CDR3s leave out the opening cysteine and the closing phenylalanine or tryptophan.

>TRBJ1-5|TRBV20-1
SAERHVWGSQPQH
>TRBJ2-3|TRBV7-3
ASSFGQAADTQY
>TRBJ1-6|TRBV7-2
ASSPQGTVNSPLH
>TRBJ1-2|TRBV12-3/TRBV12-4
ASSLKYLGLNYGYT
>TRBJ2-2|TRBV27
ASSLAPSAGRSAGELF
>TRBJ2-7|TRBV6-1
ASSEAGQGAGEQY
>TRBJ2-1|TRBV7-6
ASSLGGANEQF
>TRBJ2-7|TRBV6-2/TRBV6-3
ASSLWDRYEQY
>TRBJ2-1|TRBV25-1
ASSEWSGVYNEQF
>TRBJ2-7|TRBV27
ASSSRTSGYTSYEQY
>TRBJ2-1|TRBV20-1
SARDWGGSGRTNEQF
>TRBJ2-6|TRBV12-3/TRBV12-4
ASSFQGPGGANVLT
>TRBJ2-1|TRBV7-9
ASRPLEGIGYNEQF
>TRBJ2-3|TRBV20-1
SARPQWDTQY
>TRBJ2-5|TRBV28
ASSSAGQGKGETQY
>TRBJ2-1|TRBV7-2
ASSLSSGAYNEQF
>TRBJ1-6|TRBV2
ASRGQGLNSPLH
>TRBJ2-5|TRBV4-1
ASSKNRGSETQY
>TRBJ1-2|TRBV28
ASSPNPSYGYT
>TRBJ1-5|TRBV28
ASTDRGQGTHNQPQH
>TRBJ2-7|TRBV13
ASSYRVASEQY
>TRBJ2-3|TRBV12-5
ASGLDRTSGRVTDTQY
>TRBJ1-2|TRBV28
ASSLLGTANYGYT
>TRBJ2-7|TRBV29-1
SVVGTGRNEQY
>TRBJ2-5|TRBV30
AWRRGLAVQETQY
>TRBJ2-7|TRBV4-1
ASSQSRQQGASYEQY
>TRBJ2-1|TRBV10-2
ASTGGRTNEQF
>TRBJ2-7|TRBV7-3
ASSPTGLAARGDYEQY
>TRBJ2-6|TRBV4-1
ASSQEPRQGATSGANVLT
>TRBJ1-2|TRBV7-9
ASSSRAGLYGYT
>TRBJ2-1|TRBV20-1
SAGPSDSYNEQF
>TRBJ1-5|TRBV19
ASSRTLAQPQH
>TRBJ2-1|TRBV6-2/TRBV6-3
ASSTSGSKVEQF
>TRBJ2-5|TRBV11-2
ASSRRGTVAQETQY
>TRBJ2-1|TRBV28
ASSFFRGRGGENEQF
>TRBJ1-3|TRBV4-1
ASSHLTGETGNTIY
>TRBJ2-7|TRBV7-3
ASSFSEEQY
>TRBJ1-5|TRBV2
ASSEGGRNQPQH
>TRBJ1-6|TRBV6-1
ASSEKSSSSYNSPLH
>TRBJ2-6|TRBV9
ASSVRGSGANVLT
>TRBJ2-1|TRBV5-1
ASSLGRESDNEQF
>TRBJ1-5|TRBV6-6
ASSSDQPQH
>TRBJ1-3|TRBV6-1
ASSALGRNTIY
>TRBJ1-2|TRBV12-3/TRBV12-4
ASTPGQHYGYT
>TRBJ1-6|TRBV30
AWSAYWDYNSPLH
>TRBJ1-2|TRBV6-5
ASRGTGIYGYT
>TRBJ1-5|TRBV6-5
ASSYSSGDNQPQH
>TRBJ2-3|TRBV30
AWTSVATTDTQY
>TRBJ1-5|TRBV19
ASSIGQINQPQH
>TRBJ2-1|TRBV9
ASSVWLTSGRGEQF
>TRBJ1-2|TRBV2
ASRFRLEVNYGYT
>TRBJ1-2|TRBV6-6
ASTRGGGNFDGYT
>TRBJ1-2|TRBV20-1
SARLGTANYGYT
>TRBJ2-2|TRBV12-3/TRBV12-4
ASSTRDRPTGELF
>TRBJ1-2|TRBV5-1
ASSLNENYGYT
>TRBJ1-6|TRBV28
ASSLTFELH
>TRBJ2-3|TRBV6-5
ATTVRPTDTQY
>TRBJ2-1|TRBV19
ASSSRWLAGELSSYNEQF
>TRBJ2-5|TRBV11-2
ASSLGGHRETQY